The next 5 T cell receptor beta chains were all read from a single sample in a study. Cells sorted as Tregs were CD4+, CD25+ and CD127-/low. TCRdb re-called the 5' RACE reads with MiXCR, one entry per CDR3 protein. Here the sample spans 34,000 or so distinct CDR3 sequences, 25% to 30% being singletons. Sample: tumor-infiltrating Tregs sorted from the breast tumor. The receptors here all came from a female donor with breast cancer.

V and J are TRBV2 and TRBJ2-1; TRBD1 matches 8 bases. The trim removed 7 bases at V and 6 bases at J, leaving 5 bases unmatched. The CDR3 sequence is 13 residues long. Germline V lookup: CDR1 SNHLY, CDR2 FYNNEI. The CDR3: CASTWTGSNEQFF. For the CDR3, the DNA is TGTGCCAGCACCTGGACAGGGTCCAATGAGCAGTTCTTC.

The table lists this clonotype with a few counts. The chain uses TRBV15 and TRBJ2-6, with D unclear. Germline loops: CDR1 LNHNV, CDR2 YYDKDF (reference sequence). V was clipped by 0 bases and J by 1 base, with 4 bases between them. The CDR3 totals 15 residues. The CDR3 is CATSRDFSGANVLTF. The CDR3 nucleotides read TGTGCCACCAGCAGAGATTTTTCTGGGGCCAACGTCCTGACTTTC.

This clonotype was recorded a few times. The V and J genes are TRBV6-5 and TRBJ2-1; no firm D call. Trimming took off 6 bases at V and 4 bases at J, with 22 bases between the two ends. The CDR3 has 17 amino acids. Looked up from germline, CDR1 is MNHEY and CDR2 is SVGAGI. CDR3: CASRKESWVGTYNEQFF. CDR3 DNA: TGTGCCAGCAGGAAAGAATCCTGGGTGGGAACGTACAATGAGCAGTTCTTC.

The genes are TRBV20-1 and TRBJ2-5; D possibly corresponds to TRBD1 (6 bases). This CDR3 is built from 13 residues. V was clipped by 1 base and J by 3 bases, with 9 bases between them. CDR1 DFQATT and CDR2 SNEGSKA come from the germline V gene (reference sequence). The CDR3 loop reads CSARVPGEETQYF. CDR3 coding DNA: TGCAGTGCTAGAGTCCCAGGGGAAGAGACCCAGTACTTC.

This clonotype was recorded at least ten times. The CDR3 DNA reads as TGTGCCAGCAGCGTAGAGCGGGAGGGAACCGGGGAGCTGTTTTTT. Its translation is CASSVEREGTGELFF. The chain couples TRBV9 to TRBJ2-2, with 10 bases identical to TRBD2. The trim removed 0 bases at V and 5 bases at J, leaving 1 base unmatched. Germline V CDR1 and CDR2: SGDLS, YYNGEE. The CDR3 loop spans 15 amino acids.